This T cell receptor (beta chain) is from a study of Graves' ophthalmopathy and Graves' hyperthyroidism. Overall study context: At initial diagnosis, peripheral blood was obtained, and this preceded any treatment.

The junction had 8 bases not matched to a gene; V was cut back by 3 bases and J by 6 bases. The CDR3 is 15 amino acids. Germline V CDR1 and CDR2: LNHDA, SQIVND (reference sequence). Researchers took RNA transcripts and amplified TCR beta CDR3 regions from them. The library came from an HTBI-primed first-round RT-PCR and a second-round multiplex PCR. TCRdb processed the multiplex PCR reads anew with MiXCR; each CDR3 protein has one entry. The sample records hundreds of thousands of distinct CDR3 sequences, 20% to 25% being singletons. Sequencing was performed on peripheral blood. The gene calls are TRBV19 and TRBJ1-2; TRBD1 matches at 9 bases. This sequence was found in a woman aged 18-29 years with stable Graves' hyperthyroidism. Some clones in this sample may be carry-over from other donors' samples. The CDR3 sequence is CASSISGQGLDGYTF. The CDR3 DNA sequence: TGTGCCAGTAGTATTTCGGGACAGGGTTTGGATGGCTACACCTTC.